These T cell receptor beta chains were read from a single sample in a study of CD8 T cells in ankylosing spondylitis. TCRdb re-analysed the 5' RACE reads in MiXCR, keeping a single row per CDR3 protein. The sample has about 750,000 distinct CDR3 sequences, around 17% seen once. Input material: blood, either unsorted or a sorted T cell fraction (not recorded which). The receptors originated from a male donor with ankylosing spondylitis. CDR3s include the opening cysteine and the closing phenylalanine or tryptophan. The order of the fields is D gene, V gene, J gene, clone size, CDR3 protein, CDR3 DNA. A D gene is named only where the DNA matches it firmly. Not all rows give a size; the values are once, few, many and, for expanded clones, a class.

d_gene: -
v_gene: TRBV4-1
j_gene: TRBJ2-6
abundance: few
CDR3aa: CASSHRISGANVLTF
CDR3nt: TGCGCCAGCAGCCACAGAATTTCTGGGGCCAACGTCCTGACTTTC

d_gene: TRBD2
v_gene: TRBV9
j_gene: TRBJ2-7
abundance: few
CDR3aa: CASSFGTSGDHEQYF
CDR3nt: TGTGCCAGCAGCTTTGGGACTAGCGGGGACCACGAGCAGTACTTC

d_gene: -
v_gene: TRBV12-3/TRBV12-4
j_gene: TRBJ1-2
abundance: -
CDR3aa: CASSTTGPGTGYTF
CDR3nt: TGTGCCAGCAGTACCACCGGACCAGGAACTGGCTACACCTTC

d_gene: TRBD2
v_gene: TRBV7-6
j_gene: TRBJ2-1
abundance: -
CDR3aa: CASSAVAGGPSNEQFF
CDR3nt: TGTGCCAGCAGCGCCGTAGCGGGAGGGCCAAGTAATGAGCAGTTCTTC

d_gene: -
v_gene: TRBV25-1
j_gene: TRBJ2-2
abundance: few
CDR3aa: CASIGFTGGLFF
CDR3nt: TGTGCCAGCATCGGGTTTACCGGCGGGCTGTTTTTT

d_gene: -
v_gene: TRBV7-9
j_gene: TRBJ2-5
abundance: -
CDR3aa: CASSPRLSRETQYF
CDR3nt: TGTGCCAGCAGCCCTAGGTTGTCCAGGGAGACCCAGTACTTC

d_gene: -
v_gene: TRBV15
j_gene: TRBJ2-1
abundance: few
CDR3aa: CATSSDQNLYNEQFF
CDR3nt: TGTGCCACCAGCAGCGATCAGAACCTTTACAATGAGCAGTTCTTC

d_gene: -
v_gene: TRBV7-2
j_gene: TRBJ2-2
abundance: -
CDR3aa: CASSRKQGHGELFF
CDR3nt: TGTGCCAGCAGCCGAAAACAGGGTCACGGGGAGCTGTTTTTT

d_gene: TRBD1
v_gene: TRBV12-3/TRBV12-4
j_gene: TRBJ2-5
abundance: -
CDR3aa: CASSNRGPGQETQYF
CDR3nt: TGTGCCAGCAGTAACAGGGGCCCCGGGCAGGAGACCCAGTACTTC

d_gene: TRBD1
v_gene: TRBV19
j_gene: TRBJ2-1
abundance: -
CDR3aa: CASGGESSNEQFF
CDR3nt: TGTGCCTCAGGGGGCGAATCGTCGAATGAGCAGTTCTTC

d_gene: TRBD2
v_gene: TRBV20-1
j_gene: TRBJ2-5
abundance: once
CDR3aa: CSAGDYHSVETQYF
CDR3nt: TGCAGTGCCGGGGACTACCATTCGGTGGAGACCCAGTACTTC

d_gene: TRBD2
v_gene: TRBV9
j_gene: TRBJ2-1
abundance: many
CDR3aa: CASSVQALGSGRPYNEQFF
CDR3nt: TGTGCCAGCAGCGTCCAAGCGCTGGGTAGCGGGAGACCCTACAATGAGCAGTTCTTC

d_gene: TRBD2
v_gene: TRBV4-1
j_gene: TRBJ2-3
abundance: -
CDR3aa: CASSQEVVTSGTDTQYF
CDR3nt: TGCGCCAGCAGCCAAGAAGTGGTGACTAGCGGCACAGATACGCAGTATTTT

d_gene: TRBD1
v_gene: TRBV6-1
j_gene: TRBJ2-1
abundance: few
CDR3aa: CASRPDRGTYNEQFF
CDR3nt: TGTGCCAGCAGGCCGGACAGGGGGACTTACAATGAGCAGTTCTTC

d_gene: -
v_gene: TRBV9
j_gene: TRBJ2-3
abundance: few
CDR3aa: CASSVGVASTDTQYF
CDR3nt: TGTGCCAGCAGCGTAGGGGTCGCTAGCACAGATACGCAGTATTTT

d_gene: TRBD1
v_gene: TRBV6-1
j_gene: TRBJ1-6
abundance: -
CDR3aa: CASSKTGGGGKNSPLHF
CDR3nt: TGTGCCAGCAGTAAAACAGGGGGCGGGGGAAAGAATTCACCCCTCCACTTT

d_gene: -
v_gene: TRBV6-1
j_gene: TRBJ1-1
abundance: few
CDR3aa: CAHGQSGVTEAFF
CDR3nt: TGTGCACACGGACAGTCGGGTGTTACTGAAGCTTTCTTT

d_gene: -
v_gene: TRBV10-3
j_gene: TRBJ1-5
abundance: -
CDR3aa: CAISERAGPGPQHF
CDR3nt: TGTGCCATCAGTGAGCGGGCGGGACCAGGGCCCCAGCATTTT

d_gene: -
v_gene: TRBV20-1
j_gene: TRBJ1-2
abundance: -
CDR3aa: CSARDLDRGDYGYTF
CDR3nt: TGCAGTGCTAGAGACCTAGATCGGGGGGACTATGGCTACACCTTC

d_gene: -
v_gene: TRBV11-2
j_gene: TRBJ2-7
abundance: -
CDR3aa: CASSFEGSYEQYF
CDR3nt: TGTGCCAGCAGCTTTGAGGGGTCCTACGAGCAGTACTTC

d_gene: TRBD1
v_gene: TRBV12-3/TRBV12-4
j_gene: TRBJ1-2
abundance: -
CDR3aa: CASSPGTGSAYGYTF
CDR3nt: TGTGCCAGCAGTCCTGGGACAGGGAGTGCCTATGGCTACACCTTC

d_gene: TRBD2
v_gene: TRBV11-2
j_gene: TRBJ2-5
abundance: few
CDR3aa: CASRLAGVPTETQYF
CDR3nt: TGTGCCAGCAGACTAGCGGGAGTCCCGACGGAGACCCAGTACTTC

d_gene: -
v_gene: TRBV20-1
j_gene: TRBJ2-2
abundance: few
CDR3aa: CSARLRQFTGELFF
CDR3nt: TGCAGTGCTAGACTCCGACAGTTCACCGGGGAGCTGTTTTTT

d_gene: TRBD2
v_gene: TRBV5-1
j_gene: TRBJ2-3
abundance: few
CDR3aa: CASSLLLAGATDTQYF
CDR3nt: TGCGCCAGCAGCCTTCTACTAGCGGGGGCCACAGATACGCAGTATTTT

d_gene: -
v_gene: TRBV5-1
j_gene: TRBJ2-5
abundance: -
CDR3aa: CASSSGSTQETQYF
CDR3nt: TGCGCCAGCAGCTCAGGAAGCACTCAAGAGACCCAGTACTTC

d_gene: TRBD1
v_gene: TRBV6-5
j_gene: TRBJ2-7
abundance: -
CDR3aa: CASSYSSTGTHEQYF
CDR3nt: TGTGCCAGCAGTTACTCATCGACAGGGACCCACGAGCAGTACTTC

d_gene: TRBD1
v_gene: TRBV7-8
j_gene: TRBJ1-6
abundance: few
CDR3aa: CASSLVAGGLNSPLHF
CDR3nt: TGTGCCAGCAGCTTAGTTGCAGGGGGCTTGAATTCACCCCTCCACTTT

d_gene: -
v_gene: TRBV4-1
j_gene: TRBJ1-4
abundance: few
CDR3aa: CASSPFPLDGRSATNEKLFF
CDR3nt: TGCGCCAGCAGCCCCTTTCCCCTGGACGGGCGTAGCGCAACTAATGAAAAACTGTTTTTT

d_gene: TRBD1
v_gene: TRBV7-9
j_gene: TRBJ1-2
abundance: -
CDR3aa: CASSLDRAPNYGYTF
CDR3nt: TGTGCCAGCAGCTTGGACAGGGCTCCTAACTATGGCTACACCTTC

d_gene: -
v_gene: TRBV2
j_gene: TRBJ1-1
abundance: -
CDR3aa: CASSVWEISLNTEAFF
CDR3nt: TGTGCCAGCAGTGTGTGGGAGATTTCACTGAACACTGAAGCTTTCTTT

d_gene: -
v_gene: TRBV20-1
j_gene: TRBJ2-7
abundance: -
CDR3aa: CGAGRGAKSSYEQYF
CDR3nt: TGCGGTGCCGGAAGGGGGGCGAAGAGCTCCTACGAGCAGTACTTC

d_gene: TRBD1
v_gene: TRBV7-2
j_gene: TRBJ1-2
abundance: few
CDR3aa: CASSLGSTGGLIHGYTF
CDR3nt: TGTGCCAGCAGCTTAGGATCGACAGGGGGCCTGATCCATGGCTACACCTTC

d_gene: TRBD2
v_gene: TRBV20-1
j_gene: TRBJ2-3
abundance: -
CDR3aa: CSVSGGGTGTDTQYF
CDR3nt: TGCAGTGTCTCCGGGGGAGGGACTGGGACAGATACGCAGTATTTT

d_gene: TRBD2
v_gene: TRBV11-2
j_gene: TRBJ2-7
abundance: -
CDR3aa: CASSTRGSSGGAWYEQYF
CDR3nt: TGTGCCAGCAGCACTAGGGGCTCTAGCGGGGGGGCCTGGTACGAGCAGTACTTC

d_gene: -
v_gene: TRBV12-3/TRBV12-4
j_gene: TRBJ1-1
abundance: many
CDR3aa: CASSLVGTFEAFF
CDR3nt: TGTGCCAGCAGTTTAGTGGGGACCTTTGAAGCTTTCTTT

d_gene: -
v_gene: TRBV29-1
j_gene: TRBJ2-1
abundance: few
CDR3aa: CTWRGVGASEQFF
CDR3nt: TGCACCTGGCGTGGAGTGGGGGCCAGTGAGCAGTTCTTC

d_gene: -
v_gene: TRBV18
j_gene: TRBJ1-1
abundance: -
CDR3aa: CASSLGTGFAEAFF
CDR3nt: TGTGCCAGCTCACTTGGAACAGGGTTCGCTGAAGCTTTCTTT

d_gene: TRBD1
v_gene: TRBV5-1
j_gene: TRBJ1-1
abundance: many
CDR3aa: CASSTGQGMNSEAFF
CDR3nt: TGCGCCAGCAGCACAGGACAGGGGATGAACTCTGAAGCTTTCTTT

d_gene: TRBD1
v_gene: TRBV28
j_gene: TRBJ2-5
abundance: few
CDR3aa: CASSAGQGVAETQYF
CDR3nt: TGTGCCAGCAGTGCAGGACAGGGCGTGGCAGAGACCCAGTACTTC

d_gene: -
v_gene: TRBV24-1
j_gene: TRBJ2-7
abundance: many
CDR3aa: CATSTLTPPMVEQYF
CDR3nt: TGTGCCACCAGCACATTGACTCCCCCTATGGTCGAGCAGTACTTC

d_gene: TRBD1
v_gene: TRBV5-1
j_gene: TRBJ1-1
abundance: few
CDR3aa: CASRPTGGMNTEAFF
CDR3nt: TGCGCCAGCAGACCGACAGGGGGCATGAACACTGAAGCTTTCTTT

d_gene: TRBD2
v_gene: TRBV20-1
j_gene: TRBJ2-3
abundance: few
CDR3aa: CSATGLAGGLADTQYF
CDR3nt: TGCAGTGCTACGGGACTAGCGGGAGGGTTGGCAGATACGCAATATTTT

d_gene: -
v_gene: TRBV12-5
j_gene: TRBJ2-1
abundance: -
CDR3aa: CASAPGPFSDEQFF
CDR3nt: TGTGCTAGTGCCCCGGGACCCTTTAGCGATGAGCAGTTCTTC

d_gene: TRBD1
v_gene: TRBV27
j_gene: TRBJ1-2
abundance: -
CDR3aa: CASSFQGAFGYTF
CDR3nt: TGTGCCAGCAGTTTTCAGGGGGCCTTTGGCTACACCTTC

d_gene: -
v_gene: TRBV28
j_gene: TRBJ2-2
abundance: few
CDR3aa: CASSAPLAREMMNTGELFF
CDR3nt: TGTGCCAGCAGTGCCCCGCTAGCCCGAGAAATGATGAACACCGGGGAGCTGTTTTTT

d_gene: -
v_gene: TRBV7-6
j_gene: TRBJ2-7
abundance: -
CDR3aa: CASSKSGFSYEQYF
CDR3nt: TGTGCCAGCAGCAAGTCAGGATTCTCCTACGAGCAGTACTTC

d_gene: TRBD1
v_gene: TRBV20-1
j_gene: TRBJ2-5
abundance: few
CDR3aa: CSARGEQGLRETQYF
CDR3nt: TGCAGTGCCCGAGGGGAACAGGGGTTGCGAGAGACCCAGTACTTC

d_gene: -
v_gene: TRBV7-9
j_gene: TRBJ2-3
abundance: -
CDR3aa: CASSPPAASTENF
CDR3nt: TGTGCCAGCAGCCCCCCCGCGGCGTCAACCGAAAATTTT

d_gene: -
v_gene: TRBV5-1
j_gene: TRBJ2-7
abundance: -
CDR3aa: CASSLSVLGSYEQYF
CDR3nt: TGCGCCAGCAGCTTGTCGGTTCTAGGATCCTACGAGCAGTACTTC

d_gene: TRBD2
v_gene: TRBV27
j_gene: TRBJ2-7
abundance: -
CDR3aa: CASSLRAGLYYEQYF
CDR3nt: TGTGCCAGCAGTTTAAGAGCGGGACTATACTACGAGCAGTACTTC

d_gene: -
v_gene: TRBV7-9
j_gene: TRBJ2-2
abundance: -
CDR3aa: CASSPTTAGELFF
CDR3nt: TGTGCCAGCAGCCCCACAACCGCCGGGGAGCTGTTTTTT

d_gene: -
v_gene: TRBV20-1
j_gene: TRBJ2-3
abundance: few
CDR3aa: CSARNPGAHADTQYF
CDR3nt: TGCAGTGCTAGGAACCCGGGGGCCCACGCAGATACGCAGTATTTT

d_gene: -
v_gene: TRBV27
j_gene: TRBJ2-2
abundance: few
CDR3aa: CASSSGRRFAGELFF
CDR3nt: TGTGCCAGCAGTTCGGGACGGCGATTTGCCGGGGAGCTGTTTTTT

d_gene: TRBD1
v_gene: TRBV5-5
j_gene: TRBJ2-2
abundance: few
CDR3aa: CASSQGTDFGELFF
CDR3nt: TGTGCCAGCAGCCAAGGGACAGACTTCGGGGAGCTGTTTTTT

d_gene: TRBD1
v_gene: TRBV12-3/TRBV12-4
j_gene: TRBJ1-5
abundance: -
CDR3aa: CASSPGTGLYSNQPQHF
CDR3nt: TGTGCCAGCAGCCCCGGGACAGGTCTATATAGCAATCAGCCCCAGCATTTT

d_gene: -
v_gene: TRBV13
j_gene: TRBJ1-5
abundance: -
CDR3aa: CASSFGQADQPQHF
CDR3nt: TGTGCCAGCAGCTTCGGGCAAGCAGATCAGCCCCAGCATTTT

d_gene: -
v_gene: TRBV5-1
j_gene: TRBJ2-7
abundance: few
CDR3aa: CASSSGTLGEQYF
CDR3nt: TGCGCCAGCAGCTCCGGCACCCTGGGCGAGCAGTACTTC

d_gene: TRBD2
v_gene: TRBV20-1
j_gene: TRBJ2-1
abundance: -
CDR3aa: CSAPRGAVGNEQFF
CDR3nt: TGCAGTGCTCCGCGGGGGGCCGTGGGGAATGAGCAGTTCTTC

d_gene: -
v_gene: TRBV18
j_gene: TRBJ1-6
abundance: few
CDR3aa: CASSPDRQTSSYNSPLHF
CDR3nt: TGTGCCAGCTCACCGGATCGACAGACGAGCTCCTATAATTCACCCCTCCACTTT